One TCR beta chain is described in this entry. Its antigen is not known. The data are from a study of cytomegalovirus exposure and HLA in healthy donors. Study-wide points: A later analysis showed TCR association rates differing by HLA locus, peaking at DRB1 and lowest at HLA-C.

As for the donors, each was a healthy bone marrow donor. The PCR used 60 Vbeta and 13 Jbeta primers. Only in-frame clones appear in the TCRdb table, and some are missing; sequencing was by immunoSEQ multiplex PCR. The table lists roughly 120,000 clones. Sequenced material: PBMCs. The TCR sequence derives from a man aged 18 to 35 in good health and CMV-seronegative.

CDR3 amino acids: CATSRSAVSPVVFSYEQYF. The CDR3 bases are TGTGCCACCAGCAGATCCGCGGTAAGCCCCGTGGTATTCTCCTACGAGCAGTACTTC. The chain uses TRBV15 and TRBJ2-7; D unclear. Germline V CDR1 and CDR2: LNHNV, YYDKDF (reference sequence). The germline V and J ends were trimmed by 2 bases and 0 bases, with 23 bases remaining between them. The CDR3 extends over 19 amino acids. Full variable domain (outside the CDR3, taken from reference TRBV15 and TRBJ2-7): DAMVIQNPRYQVTQFGKPVTLSCSQTLNHNVMYWYQQKSSQAPKLLFHYYDKDFNNEADTPDNFQSRRPNTSFCFLDIRSPGLGDTAMYLCATSRSAVSPVVFSYEQYFGPGTRLTVT.